A single sample is the source of the 5 T cell receptor beta chains below, sequenced in a study of cytomegalovirus exposure and HLA in healthy donors. TCRdb keeps only in-frame clones here, not all; method: immunoSEQ multiplex PCR. In the table there are 250,000 to 400,000 clones, around 90% of which are singletons. Sequencing was performed on PBMCs. The receptors were gathered from a man aged 25-45 years in good health and CMV-seronegative.

The rearrangement joins TRBV9 to TRBJ1-5; 8 bases fit TRBD1. Germline lookup yields CDR1 SGDLS and CDR2 YYNGEE. This CDR3 region has 15 residues. The V gene end was trimmed by 3 bases and the J gene end by 7 bases; junction bases not matched to a gene: 9. The CDR3 sequence: CASSGGTGAGQPQHF. CDR3 DNA sequence: TGTGCCAGCAGCGGAGGGACAGGCGCGGGGCAGCCCCAGCATTTT.

For the CDR3, the DNA is TGTGCCAGCAGCGCCGGACTAGCCGGGGAGCTGTTTTTT. Translated: CASSAGLAGELFF. V and J are TRBV9 and TRBJ2-2, with 7 bases that match TRBD2. Germline values: CDR1 SGDLS, CDR2 YYNGEE. Germline trimming cut 3 bases from V and 6 bases from J; bases unmatched to any gene: 2. This CDR3 is 13 amino acids long.

The rearrangement joins TRBV27 to TRBJ1-4; 7 positions match TRBD1. CDR1 and CDR2 (germline): MNHEY, SMNVEV (reference sequence). Unmatched junction bases numbered 12, after V lost 4 bases and J lost 7 bases. The CDR3 runs 16 residues. The CDR3 here is CASSSPQGRMGEKLFF. DNA for the CDR3: TGTGCCAGCAGTTCCCCACAGGGGAGAATGGGTGAAAAACTGTTTTTT. The full variable domain, its missing parts supplied by reference TRBV27 and TRBJ1-4, is EAQVTQNPRYLITVTGKKLTVTCSQNMNHEYMSWYRQDPGLGLRQIYYSMNVEVTDKGDVPEGYKVSRKEKRNFPLILESPSPNQTSLYFCASSSPQGRMGEKLFFGSGTQLSVL.

The V gene is TRBV10-2, the J gene TRBJ1-1; 7 nucleotides match TRBD1. Trimming at V came to 6 bases and at J to 0 bases, leaving 7 bases not matched to a gene. This CDR3 is 15 amino acids long. In germline, CDR1 is WSHSY, CDR2 SAAADI. For the CDR3, the DNA is TGCGCCAGCAGAGGAAGGGACAGCCTGAACACTGAAGCTTTCTTT. Amino acids: CASRGRDSLNTEAFF.

The chain recombines TRBV6-1 with TRBJ2-1; 7 bases align to TRBD1. V dropped 3 bases and J dropped 7; count of bases not matched to a gene: 6. Germline CDR1 is MNHNS and CDR2 is SASEGT. The CDR3 has 14 amino acids. CDR3 sequence: CASSETGIWNEQFF. CDR3 bases: TGTGCCAGCAGTGAGACAGGGATTTGGAATGAGCAGTTCTTC.